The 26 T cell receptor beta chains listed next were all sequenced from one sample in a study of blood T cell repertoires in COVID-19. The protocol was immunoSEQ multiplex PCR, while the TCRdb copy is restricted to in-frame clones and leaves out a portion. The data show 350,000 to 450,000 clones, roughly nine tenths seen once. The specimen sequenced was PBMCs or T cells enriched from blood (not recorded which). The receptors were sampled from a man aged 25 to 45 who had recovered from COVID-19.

The CDR3 DNA follows: TGCGCCAGCAGTCCTAGCAGGCAGACCCAGTACTTC. Residues: CASSPSRQTQYF. The V call is TRBV10-2, the J call TRBJ2-5, with D perhaps TRBD2 (5 bases). V was shortened by 5 bases and J by 6 bases, with 10 bases between the two germline ends. Germline V CDR1 and CDR2: WSHSY, SAAADI. CDR3 length: 12 residues.

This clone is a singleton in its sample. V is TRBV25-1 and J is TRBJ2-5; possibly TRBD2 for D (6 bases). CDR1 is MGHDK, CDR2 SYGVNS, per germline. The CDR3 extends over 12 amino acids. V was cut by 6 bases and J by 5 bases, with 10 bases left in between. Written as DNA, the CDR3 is TGTGCCAGCAGCGGGAGCCCGGAGACCCAGTACTTC. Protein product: CASSGSPETQYF. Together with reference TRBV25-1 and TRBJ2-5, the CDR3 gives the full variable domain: EADIYQTPRYLVIGTGKKITLECSQTMGHDKMYWYQQDPGMELHLIHYSYGVNSTEKGDLSSESTVSRIRTEHFPLTLESARPSHTSQYLCASSGSPETQYFGPGTRLLVL.

CDR3 residues: CASSLLGTSVSTDTQYF. Written as DNA, the CDR3 is TGTGCCAGCAGCTTGCTAGGGACTAGCGTCAGCACAGATACGCAGTATTTT. The chain carries TRBV7-9 and TRBJ2-3, with 10 bases identical to TRBD2. Germline V gives CDR1 SEHNR, CDR2 FQNEAQ (reference sequence). The CDR3 runs to 17 residues. V lost 3 bases, J lost 0 bases, and 6 bases stayed unmatched.

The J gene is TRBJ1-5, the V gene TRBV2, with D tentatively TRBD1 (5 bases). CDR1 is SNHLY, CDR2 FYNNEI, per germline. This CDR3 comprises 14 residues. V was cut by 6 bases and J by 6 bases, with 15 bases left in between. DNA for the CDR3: TGTGCCAGCAGGGAGACAGCAGGCCGTCAGCCCCAGCATTTT. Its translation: CASRETAGRQPQHF.

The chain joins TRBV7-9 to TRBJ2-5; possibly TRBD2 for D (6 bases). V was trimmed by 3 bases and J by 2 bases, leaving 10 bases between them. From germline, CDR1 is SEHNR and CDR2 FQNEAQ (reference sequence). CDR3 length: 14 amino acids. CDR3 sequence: CASSFSGLQETQYF. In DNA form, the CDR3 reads TGTGCCAGCAGCTTTAGCGGTCTACAAGAGACCCAGTACTTC.

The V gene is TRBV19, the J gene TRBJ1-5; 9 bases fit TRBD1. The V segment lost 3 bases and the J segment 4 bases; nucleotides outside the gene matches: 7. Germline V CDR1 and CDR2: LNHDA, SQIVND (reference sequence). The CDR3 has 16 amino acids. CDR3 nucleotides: TGTGCCAGTAGTATGACATCGGACAGGGGAAATCAGCCCCAGCATTTT. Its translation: CASSMTSDRGNQPQHF.

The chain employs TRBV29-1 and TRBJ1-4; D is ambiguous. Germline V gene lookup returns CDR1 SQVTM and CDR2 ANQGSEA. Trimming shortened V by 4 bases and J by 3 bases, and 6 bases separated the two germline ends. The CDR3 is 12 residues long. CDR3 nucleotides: TGCAGCGTTGGAGGCGCTAATGAAAAACTGTTTTTT. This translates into CSVGGANEKLFF.

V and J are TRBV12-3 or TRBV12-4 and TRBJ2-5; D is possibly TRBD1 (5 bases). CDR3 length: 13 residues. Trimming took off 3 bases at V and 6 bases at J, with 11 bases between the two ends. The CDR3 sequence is CASSFGQGKTQYF. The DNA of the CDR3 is TGTGCCAGCAGTTTCGGGCAGGGAAAGACCCAGTACTTC.

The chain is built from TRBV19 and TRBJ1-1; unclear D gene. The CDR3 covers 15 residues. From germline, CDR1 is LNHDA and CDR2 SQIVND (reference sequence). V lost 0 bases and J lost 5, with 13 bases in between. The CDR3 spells CASSIDRTDITEAFF. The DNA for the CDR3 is TGTGCCAGTAGTATAGACCGAACAGATATAACTGAAGCTTTCTTT.

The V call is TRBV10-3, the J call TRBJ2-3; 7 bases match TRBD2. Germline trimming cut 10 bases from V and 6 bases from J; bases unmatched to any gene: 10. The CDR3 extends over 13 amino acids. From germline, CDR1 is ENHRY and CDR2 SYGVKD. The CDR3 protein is CASLAGVGDTQYF. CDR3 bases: TGTGCCAGCCTCGCGGGAGTCGGGGATACGCAGTATTTT.

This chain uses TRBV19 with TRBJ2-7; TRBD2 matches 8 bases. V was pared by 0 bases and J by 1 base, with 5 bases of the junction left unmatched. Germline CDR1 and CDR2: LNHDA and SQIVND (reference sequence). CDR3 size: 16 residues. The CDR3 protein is CASSIENVAGSYEQYF. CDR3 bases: TGTGCCAGTAGTATAGAAAACGTAGCGGGATCCTACGAGCAGTACTTC.

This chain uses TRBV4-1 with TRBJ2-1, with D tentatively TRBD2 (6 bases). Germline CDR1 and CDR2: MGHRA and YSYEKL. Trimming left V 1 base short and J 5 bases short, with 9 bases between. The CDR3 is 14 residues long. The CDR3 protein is CASSQVPSDNEQFF. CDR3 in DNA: TGCGCCAGCAGCCAAGTCCCTAGCGACAATGAGCAGTTCTTC.

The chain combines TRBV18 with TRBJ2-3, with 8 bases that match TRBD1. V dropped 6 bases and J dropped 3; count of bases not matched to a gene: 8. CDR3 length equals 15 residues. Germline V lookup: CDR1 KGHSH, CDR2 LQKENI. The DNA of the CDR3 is TGTGCCAGCTCCCAACCGACAGGGGTAACAGATACGCAGTATTTT. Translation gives CASSQPTGVTDTQYF.

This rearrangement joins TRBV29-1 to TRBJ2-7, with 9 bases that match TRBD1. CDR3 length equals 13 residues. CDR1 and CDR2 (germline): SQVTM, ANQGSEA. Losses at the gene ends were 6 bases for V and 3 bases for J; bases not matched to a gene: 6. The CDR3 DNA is TGCAGCGTAGCCGGGACAGGGCTCTACGAGCAGTACTTC. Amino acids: CSVAGTGLYEQYF.

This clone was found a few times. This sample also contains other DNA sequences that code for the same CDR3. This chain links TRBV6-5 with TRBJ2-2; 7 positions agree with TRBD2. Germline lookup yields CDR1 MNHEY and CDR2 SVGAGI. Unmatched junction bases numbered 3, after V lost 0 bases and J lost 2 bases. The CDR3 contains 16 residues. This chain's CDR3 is CASSYSGGGNTGELFF. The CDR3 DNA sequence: TGTGCCAGCAGTTACTCCGGCGGGGGAAACACCGGGGAGCTGTTTTTT.

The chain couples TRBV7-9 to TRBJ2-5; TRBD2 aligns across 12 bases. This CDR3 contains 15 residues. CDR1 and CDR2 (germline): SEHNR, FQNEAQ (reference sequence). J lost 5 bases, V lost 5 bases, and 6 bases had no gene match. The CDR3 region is CASSLTSGSGETQYF. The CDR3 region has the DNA TGTGCCAGCAGCCTGACTAGCGGGAGTGGGGAGACCCAGTACTTC.

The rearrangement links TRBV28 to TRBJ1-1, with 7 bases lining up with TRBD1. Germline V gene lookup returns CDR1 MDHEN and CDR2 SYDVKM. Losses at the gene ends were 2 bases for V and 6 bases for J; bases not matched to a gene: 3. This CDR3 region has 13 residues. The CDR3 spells CASSLRTGAEAFF. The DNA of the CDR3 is TGTGCCAGCAGTTTACGGACAGGAGCTGAAGCTTTCTTT.

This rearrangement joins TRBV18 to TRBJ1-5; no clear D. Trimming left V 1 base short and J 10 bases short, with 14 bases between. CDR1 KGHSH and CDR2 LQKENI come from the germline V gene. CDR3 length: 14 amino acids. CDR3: CASSPQGGSNPQHF. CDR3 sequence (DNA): TGTGCCAGCTCACCACAGGGAGGGTCGAACCCCCAGCATTTT.

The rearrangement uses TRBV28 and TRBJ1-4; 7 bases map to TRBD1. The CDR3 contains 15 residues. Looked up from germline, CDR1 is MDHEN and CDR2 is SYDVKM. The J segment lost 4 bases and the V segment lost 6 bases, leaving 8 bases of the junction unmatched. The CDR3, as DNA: TGTGCCAGCAGGGGGCCGGGACAGAGTAATGAAAAACTGTTTTTT. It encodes CASRGPGQSNEKLFF.

The CDR3 sequence: CASSLSPGAGGLTEAFF. In DNA, the CDR3 is TGTGCCAGCAGCTTATCCCCGGGGGCAGGGGGCCTCACTGAAGCTTTCTTT. The chain links TRBV11-2 to TRBJ1-1; 8 nucleotides align to TRBD1. This CDR3 is built from 17 residues. V lost 2 bases, J lost 4 bases, and 12 bases stayed unmatched. Germline assignment: CDR1 SGHAT and CDR2 FQNNGV.

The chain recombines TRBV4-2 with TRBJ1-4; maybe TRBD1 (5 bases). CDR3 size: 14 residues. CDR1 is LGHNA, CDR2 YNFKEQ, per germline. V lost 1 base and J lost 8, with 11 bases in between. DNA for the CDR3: TGTGCCAGCAGCCAAGGTGGGGCAAACGAAAAACTGTTTTTT. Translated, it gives CASSQGGANEKLFF.

CDR3 loop: CSAAVLAERYNEQFF. CDR3 bases: TGCAGCGCCGCCGTATTAGCGGAGAGATACAATGAGCAGTTCTTC. The chain couples TRBV29-1 to TRBJ2-1, with a possible D match to TRBD2 (6 bases). CDR1 and CDR2 from the germline V gene are SQVTM and ANQGSEA. The CDR3 is 15 residues long. V shed 7 bases and J shed 4 bases, with 20 bases lying between them.

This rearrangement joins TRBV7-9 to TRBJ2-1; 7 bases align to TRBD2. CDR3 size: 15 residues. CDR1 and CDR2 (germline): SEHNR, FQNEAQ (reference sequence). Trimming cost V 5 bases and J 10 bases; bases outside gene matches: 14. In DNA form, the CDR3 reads TGTGCCAGCAGCCACCCTAGCGGCCCGATCAGAGAGCAGTTCTTC. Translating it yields CASSHPSGPIREQFF.

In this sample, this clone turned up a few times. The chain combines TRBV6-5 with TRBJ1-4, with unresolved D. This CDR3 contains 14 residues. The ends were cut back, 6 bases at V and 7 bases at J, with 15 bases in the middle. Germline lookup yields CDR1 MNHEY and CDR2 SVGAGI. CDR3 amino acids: CASRVHRGGEKLFF. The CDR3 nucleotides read TGTGCCAGCAGGGTACATAGAGGTGGTGAAAAACTGTTTTTT.

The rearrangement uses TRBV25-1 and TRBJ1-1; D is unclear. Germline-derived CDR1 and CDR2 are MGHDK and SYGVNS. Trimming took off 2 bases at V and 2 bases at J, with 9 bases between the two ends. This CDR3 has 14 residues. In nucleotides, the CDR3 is TGTGCCAGCAGTGAAGGCAGGAAAAACACTGAAGCTTTCTTT. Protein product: CASSEGRKNTEAFF.

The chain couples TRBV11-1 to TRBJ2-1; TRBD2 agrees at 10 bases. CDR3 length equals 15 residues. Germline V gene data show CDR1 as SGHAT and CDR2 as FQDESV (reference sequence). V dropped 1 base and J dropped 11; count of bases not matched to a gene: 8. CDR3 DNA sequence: TGTGCCAGCAGCTTAGATGATAGCGGGAGGATGAAGCAGTTCTTC. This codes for CASSLDDSGRMKQFF.